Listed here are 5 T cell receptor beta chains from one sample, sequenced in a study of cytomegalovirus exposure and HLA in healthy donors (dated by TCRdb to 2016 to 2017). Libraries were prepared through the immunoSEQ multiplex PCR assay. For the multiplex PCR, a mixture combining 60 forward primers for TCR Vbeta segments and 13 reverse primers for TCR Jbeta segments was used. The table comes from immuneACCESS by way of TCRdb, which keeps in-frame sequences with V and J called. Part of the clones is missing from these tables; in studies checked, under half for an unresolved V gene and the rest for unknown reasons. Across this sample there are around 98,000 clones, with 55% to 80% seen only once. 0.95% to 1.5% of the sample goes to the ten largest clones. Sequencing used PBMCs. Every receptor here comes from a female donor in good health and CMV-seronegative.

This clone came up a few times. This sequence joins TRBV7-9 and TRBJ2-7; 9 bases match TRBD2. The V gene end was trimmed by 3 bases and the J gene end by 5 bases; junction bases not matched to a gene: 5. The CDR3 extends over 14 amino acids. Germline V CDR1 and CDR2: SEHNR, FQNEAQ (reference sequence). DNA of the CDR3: TGTGCCAGCAGCTTCTTGGCTAGCGGGGACGAGCAGTACTTC. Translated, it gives CASSFLASGDEQYF.

The CDR3 protein is CANTGRSNEQFF. The CDR3, as DNA: TGTGCCAATACAGGGAGAAGCAATGAGCAGTTCTTC. The chain couples TRBV7-9 to TRBJ2-1; weak D call: TRBD1 (6 bases). Germline V lookup: CDR1 SEHNR, CDR2 FQNEAQ (reference sequence). The CDR3 contains 12 residues. V was pared by 10 bases and J by 6 bases, with 13 bases between.

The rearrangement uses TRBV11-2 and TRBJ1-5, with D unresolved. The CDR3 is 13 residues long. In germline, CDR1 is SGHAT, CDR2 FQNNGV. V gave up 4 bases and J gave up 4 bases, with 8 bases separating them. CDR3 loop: CASSYRENQPQHF. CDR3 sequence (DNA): TGTGCCAGCAGCTACCGGGAGAATCAGCCCCAGCATTTT.

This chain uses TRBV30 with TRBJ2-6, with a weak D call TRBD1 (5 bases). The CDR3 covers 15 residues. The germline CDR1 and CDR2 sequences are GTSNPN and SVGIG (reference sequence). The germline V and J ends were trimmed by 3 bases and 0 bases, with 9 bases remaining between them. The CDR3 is CAWSHGHSGANVLTF. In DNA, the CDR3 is TGTGCCTGGAGCCACGGACACTCTGGGGCCAACGTCCTGACTTTC. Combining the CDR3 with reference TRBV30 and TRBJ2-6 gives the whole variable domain SQTIHQWPATLVQPVGSPLSLECTVEGTSNPNLYWYRQAAGRGLQLLFYSVGIGQISSEVPQNLSASRPQDRQFILSSKKLLLSDSGFYLCAWSHGHSGANVLTFGAGSRLTVL.

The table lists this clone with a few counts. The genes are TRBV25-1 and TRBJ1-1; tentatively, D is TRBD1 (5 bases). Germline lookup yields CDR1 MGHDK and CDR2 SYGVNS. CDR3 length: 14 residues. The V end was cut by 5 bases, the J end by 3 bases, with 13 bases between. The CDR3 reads CASSRQSQHTEAFF. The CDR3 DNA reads TGTGCCAGCAGTCGACAGAGCCAACACACTGAAGCTTTCTTT.